The 27 T cell receptor beta chains reported below all come from one sample, sequenced in a study of CD8+ T cells in alopecia areata. Treatment in this sample: oral pan-JAK inhibitor, 5-10 mg twice daily. Extracted from the samples, RNA was reverse transcribed into cDNA to serve as the sequencing template. This table comes from immunoSEQ multiplex PCR, and its TCRdb copy is limited to in-frame clones, with some not included. This sample carries fewer than 250,000 clones, 45% to 65% of them seen once, and the ten largest clones take roughly 0.71%. The source was CD4+ T cells sorted from blood, collected at week 4, from a patient treated with tofacitinib. The receptors originated from a human donor with alopecia areata.

As to this clone: Other nucleotide sequences in the sample specify the same CDR3. The chain recombines TRBV30 with TRBJ2-5, with D hard to call. The ends were cut back, 1 base at V and 5 bases at J, with 2 bases in the middle. This CDR3 is 10 amino acids long. Germline CDR1 and CDR2: GTSNPN and SVGIG (reference sequence). The chain's CDR3 is CAWSGETQYF. The CDR3 DNA reads as TGTGCCTGGAGTGGGGAGACCCAGTACTTC.

This clone was recorded a few times. V and J are TRBV29-1 and TRBJ2-7; D possibly corresponds to TRBD1 (7 bases). V lost 7 bases, J lost 6 bases, and 19 bases lay in between. Germline loops: CDR1 SQVTM, CDR2 ANQGSEA. The CDR3 runs to 13 residues. The CDR3 DNA reads TGCAGCGGAGCGACAGGGCAGGAGGGCGAGCAGTACTTC. It specifies CSGATGQEGEQYF.

Details on this clone: At one of its ends the junction is not consistent with the germline gene, which may arise from a read error. This chain connects TRBV9 to TRBJ2-7; D ambiguous. There are 15 residues in the CDR3. Per the germline V gene, CDR1 is SGDLS and CDR2 is YYNGEE. In DNA form, the CDR3 reads TGTGCCAGCAACGTAGTGGCAGACTTAACCTACGAGCAGTACTTC. Protein product: CASNVVADLTYEQYF.

The chain joins TRBV29-1 to TRBJ2-7, with D tentatively TRBD2 (6 bases). This CDR3 has 13 residues. Germline V CDR1 and CDR2: SQVTM, ANQGSEA. The germline V and J ends were trimmed by 4 bases and 0 bases, with 10 bases remaining between them. The CDR3 protein is CSVGDSYSYEQYF. The DNA of the CDR3 is TGCAGCGTTGGGGACTCATACTCCTACGAGCAGTACTTC.

This chain joins TRBV30 and TRBJ1-1; D gene ambiguous. Germline V gives CDR1 GTSNPN, CDR2 SVGIG (reference sequence). V shed 2 bases and J shed 7 bases, with 14 bases lying between them. This CDR3 has 13 residues. In DNA form, the CDR3 reads TGTGCCTGGAGTCGGACTGCGGGGTTTGAAGCTTTCTTT. This encodes CAWSRTAGFEAFF.

The chain joins TRBV7-2 to TRBJ2-3; 10 bases fit TRBD2. J lost 5 bases, V lost 4 bases, and 9 bases had no gene match. Germline V gives CDR1 SGHTA, CDR2 FQGNSA. The CDR3 consists of 16 residues. The CDR3: CASSSLLAGSGDTQYF. The CDR3 bases are TGTGCCAGCAGCTCCTTACTAGCGGGATCCGGAGATACGCAGTATTTT.

The chain couples TRBV30 to TRBJ2-1; a weak D match, TRBD1 (6 bases). Germline assignment: CDR1 GTSNPN and CDR2 SVGIG (reference sequence). The CDR3 length is 17 residues. V was pared by 2 bases and J by 2 bases, with 19 bases between. The CDR3 protein is CAWSKLIRGAAYNEQFF. CDR3 in DNA: TGTGCCTGGAGTAAACTAATCAGGGGCGCCGCCTACAATGAGCAGTTCTTC.

CDR3 DNA: TGTGCCTGGGCTAACACTGAAGCTTTCTTT. It specifies CAWANTEAFF. The chain uses TRBV30 and TRBJ1-1; no reliable D call. The CDR3 sequence is 10 residues long. V was pared by 5 bases and J by 2 bases, with 3 bases between. The V gene's germline CDR1 is GTSNPN and CDR2 SVGIG (reference sequence).

V gene TRBV20-1 combines with J gene TRBJ2-5; D is undetermined. The ends were cut back, 5 bases at V and 7 bases at J, with 11 bases in the middle. Looked up from germline, CDR1 is DFQATT and CDR2 is SNEGSKA (reference sequence). CDR3 size: 11 residues. CDR3 in DNA: TGCAGTGCTGTAGGTCGGGTGACCCAGTACTTC. Residues: CSAVGRVTQYF.

This clone occurred a few times. The same CDR3 also results from other DNA sequences found in this sample. This chain uses TRBV7-3 with TRBJ2-1, with unresolved D. The length of the CDR3 is 14 residues. V shed 0 bases and J shed 4 bases, with 7 bases lying between them. Germline V gene lookup returns CDR1 SGHTA and CDR2 FQGTGA. This chain's CDR3 is CASSLTQGYNEQFF. The CDR3, as DNA: TGTGCCAGCAGCTTAACGCAAGGGTACAATGAGCAGTTCTTC.

The gene calls are TRBV15 and TRBJ2-5; D remains unclear. From germline, CDR1 is LNHNV and CDR2 YYDKDF (reference sequence). This CDR3 comprises 15 residues. Trimming removed 0 bases at V and 5 bases at J, with 13 bases between. CDR3 sequence: CATSREYTVLETQYF. CDR3 DNA sequence: TGTGCCACCAGCAGAGAGTATACAGTCTTGGAGACCCAGTACTTC.

The gene calls are TRBV29-1 and TRBJ1-2, with TRBD1 identical over 10 bases. The CDR3 is 15 residues long. J gave up 8 bases and V 3 bases, and 12 bases lay outside the gene matches. Germline CDR1 SQVTM, CDR2 ANQGSEA. The CDR3 coding sequence is TGCAGCGTTGATAACCGGGACAGGGGCAGTGGGGGCTACACCTTC. Encoded protein: CSVDNRDRGSGGYTF.

The rearrangement joins TRBV7-2 to TRBJ1-5; 7 nucleotides align to TRBD1. The V segment lost 1 base and the J segment 12 bases; nucleotides outside the gene matches: 15. The CDR3 extends over 16 amino acids. Looked up from germline, CDR1 is SGHTA and CDR2 is FQGNSA. CDR3 bases: TGTGCCAGCAGCTTAGACACTTGGACAGGAGGTGCTCTCCAGCATTTT. Its translation is CASSLDTWTGGALQHF. The full variable domain, completed using reference TRBV7-2 and TRBJ1-5, is GAGVSQSPSNKVTEKGKDVELRCDPISGHTALYWYRQSLGQGLEFLIYFQGNSAPDKSGLPSDRFSAERTGGSVSTLTIQRTQQEDSAVYLCASSLDTWTGGALQHFGDGTRLSIL.

This clone was counted between two and nine times. V usage is TRBV6-6 and J usage is TRBJ2-5, with D possibly called TRBD1 or TRBD2 (5 bases each). Trimming pared 2 bases from V and 5 bases from J, leaving 9 bases between. CDR1 is MNHNY, CDR2 SVGAGI, per germline (reference sequence). There are 13 residues in the CDR3. This chain's CDR3 is CASSYRREETQYF. DNA of the CDR3: TGTGCCAGCAGTTACCGCAGGGAGGAGACCCAGTACTTC.

V gene TRBV29-1 combines with J gene TRBJ2-3; weak D call: TRBD2 (5 bases). CDR3 length: 12 residues. The germline V gene has CDR1 SQVTM and CDR2 ANQGSEA. Trimming took off 4 bases at V and 3 bases at J, with 8 bases between the two ends. The CDR3 is CSVASGTDTQYF. DNA of the CDR3: TGCAGCGTTGCCTCGGGGACAGATACGCAGTATTTT.

This clone was seen a few times. V usage is TRBV6-5 and J usage is TRBJ2-1; D unclear. This CDR3 is built from 12 residues. Between the trimmed V and J ends, which lost 5 bases and 10 bases, there was a span of 12 bases. CDR1 and CDR2 (germline): MNHEY, SVGAGI. The CDR3 spells CASSPHIGEQFF. For the CDR3, the DNA is TGTGCCAGCAGTCCTCACATTGGAGAGCAGTTCTTC.

The chain joins TRBV5-1 to TRBJ2-3; D uncertain. The CDR3 sequence is 14 residues long. The V and J ends lost 1 base and 2 bases respectively, with 8 bases between them. Germline CDR1 reads SGHRS; CDR2 reads YFSETQ. CDR3 residues: CASSLWQNTDTQYF. CDR3 sequence (DNA): TGCGCCAGCAGCTTGTGGCAGAACACAGATACGCAGTATTTT.

This clone was seen a single time. The rearrangement links TRBV18 to TRBJ2-7; D might be TRBD1 (5 bases). Trimming left V 5 bases short and J 7 bases short, with 12 bases between. This CDR3 contains 12 residues. From germline, CDR1 is KGHSH and CDR2 LQKENI. CDR3 nucleotide sequence: TGTGCCAGCTCAGACAGTCCTGATGAGCAGTACTTC. Protein product: CASSDSPDEQYF.

In its sample, this clone was seen a few times. The chain joins TRBV11-2 to TRBJ2-1, with TRBD1 matching over 12 bases. This CDR3 is 15 amino acids long. Per germline, CDR1 SGHAT and CDR2 FQNNGV. After removal of 5 bases from V and 10 bases from J, the junction contained 9 bases not matched to a gene. The CDR3 region is CASSPNRDRGREQFF. The CDR3 coding sequence is TGTGCCAGCAGCCCTAACCGGGACAGGGGGCGCGAGCAGTTCTTC. The whole variable domain, filled in from reference TRBV11-2 and TRBJ2-1, reads EAGVAQSPRYKIIEKRQSVAFWCNPISGHATLYWYQQILGQGPKLLIQFQNNGVVDDSQLPKDRFSAERLKGVDSTLKIQPAKLEDSAVYLCASSPNRDRGREQFFGPGTRLTVL.

The chain has TRBV20-1 and TRBJ2-1; TRBD2 aligns across 13 bases. The CDR3 totals 11 residues. V shed 6 bases and J 15 bases; nucleotides not matched to a gene: 5. Germline V CDR1 and CDR2: DFQATT, SNEGSKA (reference sequence). The CDR3 loop is CSAGTSGNVFF. Here the CDR3 DNA reads TGCAGTGCAGGGACTAGCGGGAACGTGTTCTTC.

The chain links TRBV29-1 to TRBJ1-2; TRBD1 aligns across 8 bases. Per the germline V gene, CDR1 is SQVTM and CDR2 is ANQGSEA. With 7 bases clipped from V and 7 bases from J, the junction kept 11 bases outside the gene matches. This CDR3 is built from 13 residues. CDR3 DNA: TGCAGCGCTGTGGGGCAGGGGGCCGGTGGCTACACCTTC. Protein product: CSAVGQGAGGYTF. The whole variable domain, filled in from reference TRBV29-1 and TRBJ1-2, reads SAVISQKPSRDICQRGTSLTIQCQVDSQVTMMFWYRQQPGQSLTLIATANQGSEATYESGFVIDKFPISRPNLTFSTLTVSNMSPEDSSIYLCSAVGQGAGGYTFGSGTRLTVV.

On this clone: The same CDR3 arises from other DNA sequences in this sample as well. The rearrangement uses TRBV5-1 and TRBJ2-1; D uncertain. The V and J ends lost 0 bases and 3 bases respectively, with 4 bases between them. CDR3 length: 13 amino acids. Germline CDR1 and CDR2: SGHRS and YFSETQ. The DNA for the CDR3 is TGCGCCAGCAGCTTGGGCAGCTACAATGAGCAGTTCTTC. Its translation is CASSLGSYNEQFF.

This clone showed up just once. The chain's CDR3 is CSLRTGYNEQFF. The CDR3 region has the DNA TGCAGCCTTCGGACAGGCTACAATGAGCAGTTCTTC. The chain has TRBV29-1 and TRBJ2-1; TRBD1 agrees at 7 bases. CDR3 size: 12 residues. Unmatched junction bases numbered 4, after V lost 8 bases and J lost 3 bases. Germline CDR1 SQVTM, CDR2 ANQGSEA.

The CDR3 sequence is CASSLGLGETQYF. DNA of the CDR3: TGTGCCAGCAGCTTAGGCCTGGGAGAGACCCAGTACTTC. This chain joins TRBV7-6 and TRBJ2-5, with D unclear. Trimming removed 1 base from V and 4 bases from J, with 7 bases in between. The CDR3 length is 13 residues. The V gene's germline CDR1 is SGHVS and CDR2 FNYEAQ.

This clone occurred a few times. The chain has TRBV11-1 and TRBJ2-2, with D unresolved. This CDR3 contains 13 residues. The V and J ends lost 3 bases and 12 bases respectively, with 14 bases between them. Germline V gene data show CDR1 as SGHAT and CDR2 as FQDESV (reference sequence). CDR3 amino acids: CASSFSDGPKLFF. In DNA, the CDR3 is TGTGCCAGCAGCTTCTCGGACGGGCCGAAGCTGTTTTTT.

The chain links TRBV5-1 to TRBJ2-4, with 9 bases fitting TRBD1. The CDR3 totals 15 residues. V lost 0 bases to trimming and J lost 7 bases; unmatched junction nucleotides: 5. Germline V lookup: CDR1 SGHRS, CDR2 YFSETQ. The CDR3 protein is CASSLVGGQGNIQYF. CDR3 DNA: TGCGCCAGCAGCTTGGTAGGCGGACAGGGGAACATTCAGTACTTC.

The chain couples TRBV7-3 to TRBJ2-1; 8 bases agree with TRBD2. The V gene's germline CDR1 is SGHTA and CDR2 FQGTGA. After removal of 3 bases from V and 8 bases from J, the junction contained 6 bases not matched to a gene. The CDR3 is 14 residues long. The CDR3 sequence is CASSLTSELDEQFF. The CDR3 DNA reads as TGTGCCAGCAGCTTGACTAGCGAGCTGGATGAGCAGTTCTTC.